The entry that follows covers one T cell receptor (beta chain) sequence. This sample was included in a study of blood T cell repertoires in COVID-19. Patients from Seattle were sampled longitudinally, starting during active infection. As handled by the study authors: Estimation of nucleated cell counts relied on the amplification of reference gene primers. The data were produced by immunoSEQ multiplex PCR, yet TCRdb's version contains in-frame clones alone and is incomplete. The V and J calls and clone size are taken from that table; D and trimming were inferred from the DNA. This table has some 290,000 clones, 85% to 90% appearing once. CDR1 is SGHAT, CDR2 FQNNGV, per germline. Trimming cost V 4 bases and J 4 bases; bases outside gene matches: 5. This CDR3 has 15 residues.

The genes are TRBV11-2 and TRBJ2-7, with 12 bases lining up with TRBD2. The source is a woman between 25 and 40 years old with COVID-19, enrolled during active disease. The sequencing sample was made of peripheral blood. CDR3 sequence reads: CASSSLAGGPYEQYF. In DNA form, the CDR3 reads TGTGCCAGCAGCTCGCTAGCGGGAGGGCCGTACGAGCAGTACTTC.